These 21 T cell receptor beta chains came from one sample sequenced in a study of cytomegalovirus exposure and HLA in healthy donors. PCR was performed using 60 Vbeta and 13 Jbeta primers. Sequenced by immunoSEQ multiplex PCR; TCRdb stores in-frame clones only, minus some. The sample has 180,000 or so clones, roughly 75% seen once. What was sequenced was PBMCs. The receptors were gathered from a woman aged 40 to 50 in good health and CMV-seropositive.

CDR3 residues: CASSTPTGIEAFF. The CDR3 DNA reads TGCGCCAGCAGCACGCCGACAGGGATTGAAGCTTTCTTT. The V and J genes are TRBV5-1 and TRBJ1-1, with TRBD1 identical over 7 bases. CDR1 SGHRS and CDR2 YFSETQ come from the germline V gene. The CDR3 covers 13 residues. Losses at the gene ends were 4 bases for V and 7 bases for J; bases not matched to a gene: 7.

The CDR3 reads CASSFRGAGEAFF. CDR3 DNA: TGTGCCAGCAGCTTCAGGGGGGCAGGTGAAGCTTTCTTT. The chain couples TRBV5-4 to TRBJ1-1; 7 positions agree with TRBD1. The CDR3 consists of 13 residues. Germline CDR1 SGHNT, CDR2 YYREEE (reference sequence). V shed 2 bases, J shed 7 bases, and the junction held 5 bases outside the gene matches. Full variable domain (missing parts from reference TRBV5-4 and TRBJ1-1): ETGVTQSPTHLIKTRGQQVTLRCSSQSGHNTVSWYQQALGQGPQFIFQYYREEENGRGNFPPRFSGLQFPNYSSELNVNALELDDSALYLCASSFRGAGEAFFGQGTRLTVV.

V usage is TRBV7-2 and J usage is TRBJ1-1; possible D gene TRBD1, 6 bases. Germline CDR1 SGHTA, CDR2 FQGNSA. The CDR3 runs to 13 residues. V was shortened by 5 bases and J by 4 bases, with 11 bases between the two germline ends. The CDR3 DNA follows: TGTGCCAGCAGCGTTGACAGGTTCACTGAAGCTTTCTTT. This translates into CASSVDRFTEAFF.

V and J are TRBV21-1 and TRBJ2-7; TRBD2 reflects the table's D call only, with no check against the DNA. TRBV21-1 is shown as a pseudogene. This CDR3 is 15 amino acids long. The CDR3 bases are TGTGCCAGCAGCACCGGACTAGCGGGACCGAACGAGCAGTACTTC. It encodes CASSTGLAGPNEQYF.

This clone was observed a few times. J is TRBJ2-6 and V is TRBV7-9; D is ambiguous. The CDR3 extends over 17 amino acids. V was clipped by 1 base and J by 0 bases, with 10 bases between them. CDR1 is SEHNR, CDR2 FQNEAQ, per germline (reference sequence). The CDR3 spells CASSLEPNFSGANVLTF. CDR3 in DNA: TGTGCCAGCAGCTTAGAACCCAACTTCTCTGGGGCCAACGTCCTGACTTTC.

This clone has only a few counts. The rearrangement links TRBV28 to TRBJ2-7, with TRBD1 as a possible D gene (6 bases). The V end lost 6 bases, the J end lost 4 bases, and 16 bases lay between the germline ends. CDR3 length: 14 residues. Germline V gene lookup returns CDR1 MDHEN and CDR2 SYDVKM. The chain's CDR3 is CASRIGTRMYEQYF. The CDR3 nucleotides read TGTGCCAGCAGGATTGGGACAAGAATGTACGAGCAGTACTTC.

V usage is TRBV2 and J usage is TRBJ2-7; D possibly corresponds to TRBD2 (5 bases). CDR3 length equals 14 residues. V was trimmed by 5 bases and J by 6 bases, leaving 17 bases between them. CDR1 and CDR2 from the germline V gene are SNHLY and FYNNEI. For the CDR3, the DNA is TGTGCCAGCAGTTTTACGGGTTTCGAGGGCGAGCAGTACTTC. Protein sequence: CASSFTGFEGEQYF.

This clone was found a few times. The chain recombines TRBV27 with TRBJ1-2, with TRBD1 matching 8 bases. Germline CDR1 reads MNHEY; CDR2 reads SMNVEV (reference sequence). V shed 3 bases and J 6 bases; nucleotides not matched to a gene: 6. The CDR3 totals 14 residues. The DNA of the CDR3 is TGTGCCAGCAGTTTTGCAGGGGGCGCGGATGGCTACACCTTC. This gives the protein CASSFAGGADGYTF.

The rearrangement joins TRBV2 to TRBJ2-2, with a tentative D call TRBD2 (5 bases). CDR3 size: 15 residues. Per the germline V gene, CDR1 is SNHLY and CDR2 is FYNNEI. Trimming pared 3 bases from V and 4 bases from J, leaving 12 bases between. In nucleotides, the CDR3 is TGTGCCAGCAGTGATCAGGAGGCTGCCACCGGGGAGCTGTTTTTT. Its protein product is CASSDQEAATGELFF.

The genes are TRBV4-2 and TRBJ1-2; D possibly corresponds to TRBD1 (5 bases). The CDR3 runs 18 residues. V gave up 1 base and J gave up 0 bases, with 18 bases separating them. Germline assignment: CDR1 LGHNA and CDR2 YNFKEQ. The CDR3 region is CASSQGPQTQGSNYGYTF. The CDR3 nucleotides are TGTGCCAGCAGCCAAGGCCCCCAGACGCAGGGTTCTAACTATGGCTACACCTTC.

The gene calls are TRBV28 and TRBJ2-7; D gene unclear. This CDR3 is 12 amino acids long. From germline, CDR1 is MDHEN and CDR2 SYDVKM. Deletions cut 3 bases from V and 2 bases from J, with 5 bases between. The CDR3 sequence is CASSLSAYEQYF. In DNA, the CDR3 is TGTGCCAGCAGTTTGTCGGCCTACGAGCAGTACTTC.

J is TRBJ1-5 and V is TRBV28; TRBD1 aligns across 7 bases. The CDR3 sequence is 12 residues long. Trimming cost V 7 bases and J 4 bases; bases outside gene matches: 1. The germline V gene encodes CDR1 MDHEN and CDR2 SYDVKM. In nucleotides, the CDR3 is TGTGCCAGCACCAGGGGGAATCAGCCCCAGCATTTT. The encoded protein is CASTRGNQPQHF.

This clone was seen once. V gene TRBV21-1 combines with J gene TRBJ2-1; no DNA check was done on the table's D call, TRBD1. TRBV21-1 is a pseudogene. This CDR3 region has 17 residues. CDR3 sequence (DNA): TGTGCCAGCAGCAAAGTTTTCGACAGGGGGGCGAACAATGAGCAGTTCTTC. As protein: CASSKVFDRGANNEQFF.

With respect to this clone: Relative to the germline gene, one junction end is altered; a read error may explain this. The CDR3 reads CASSDSTSGHSRQYF. CDR3 DNA sequence: TGTGCCAGCAGTGACTCGACTAGCGGACATTCTCGGCAGTACTTC. J is TRBJ2-5 and V is TRBV6-6; the match to TRBD2 covers 9 bases. The CDR3 is 15 amino acids. Germline CDR1 reads MNHNY; CDR2 reads SVGAGI (reference sequence).

The rearrangement uses TRBV7-9 and TRBJ2-7; 9 nucleotides agree with TRBD1. This CDR3 is 16 amino acids long. The V segment lost 1 base and the J segment 6 bases; nucleotides outside the gene matches: 10. Per the germline V gene, CDR1 is SEHNR and CDR2 is FQNEAQ (reference sequence). The CDR3 DNA reads as TGTGCCAGCAGCTTAGGGGGGGGGCTGACAGGGGGCGAGCAGTACTTC. It translates to CASSLGGGLTGGEQYF.

This chain links TRBV5-6 with TRBJ1-2; 8 bases are a match to TRBD1. J lost 6 bases, V lost 4 bases, and 11 bases had no gene match. Germline CDR1 and CDR2: SGHDT and YYEEEE. The CDR3 is 15 amino acids. The CDR3 nucleotides are TGTGCCAGCAGCCCTGGTGCAGGGGGCCACCATGGCTACACCTTC. Translation: CASSPGAGGHHGYTF.

In this sample, this clone turned up a few times. The gene calls are TRBV5-6 and TRBJ2-5; 8 positions agree with TRBD1. CDR1 and CDR2 from the germline V gene are SGHDT and YYEEEE. The CDR3 has 15 amino acids. The V gene end was trimmed by 4 bases and the J gene end by 2 bases; junction bases not matched to a gene: 7. The CDR3 here is CASSLARTGQETQYF. The DNA of the CDR3 is TGTGCCAGCAGCCTGGCTAGGACAGGGCAAGAGACCCAGTACTTC.

The chain employs TRBV2 and TRBJ2-5; the match to TRBD1 covers 8 bases. The DNA end lines up better with TRBJ2-7; the J call may be wrong. The CDR3 spans 14 residues. Germline V gene sequence: CDR1 SNHLY, CDR2 FYNNEI. The CDR3 loop reads CASSPGQASYEQYF. The CDR3 DNA is TGTGCCAGCAGTCCGGGACAGGCCTCCTACGAGCAGTACTTC.

As DNA, the CDR3 is TGTGCCACCAGCAGGGGGGGACAGGGCACAGATACGCAGTATTTT. Translation gives CATSRGGQGTDTQYF. The chain recombines TRBV15 with TRBJ2-3, with 8 nucleotides matching TRBD1. Looked up from germline, CDR1 is LNHNV and CDR2 is YYDKDF (reference sequence). The length of the CDR3 is 15 residues. The junction had 3 bases not matched to a gene; V was cut back by 3 bases and J by 1 base.

V usage is TRBV5-1 and J usage is TRBJ1-1; tentative D call: TRBD1 (5 bases). Germline V CDR1 and CDR2: SGHRS, YFSETQ. This CDR3 has 14 residues. Trimming stripped 4 bases from V and 2 bases from J, with 12 bases between. The CDR3 bases are TGCGCCAGCAGCCAGACAAGGGGCAACACTGAAGCTTTCTTT. Translating gives CASSQTRGNTEAFF.

The V call is TRBV29-1, the J call TRBJ1-4; TRBD1 might be the D (6 bases). Germline V gene lookup returns CDR1 SQVTM and CDR2 ANQGSEA. The CDR3 is 14 amino acids. V was trimmed by 6 bases and J by 4 bases, leaving 15 bases between them. CDR3 in amino acids: CSVTGGGLNEKLFF. Written as DNA, the CDR3 is TGCAGCGTGACGGGGGGGGGCCTTAATGAAAAACTGTTTTTT.